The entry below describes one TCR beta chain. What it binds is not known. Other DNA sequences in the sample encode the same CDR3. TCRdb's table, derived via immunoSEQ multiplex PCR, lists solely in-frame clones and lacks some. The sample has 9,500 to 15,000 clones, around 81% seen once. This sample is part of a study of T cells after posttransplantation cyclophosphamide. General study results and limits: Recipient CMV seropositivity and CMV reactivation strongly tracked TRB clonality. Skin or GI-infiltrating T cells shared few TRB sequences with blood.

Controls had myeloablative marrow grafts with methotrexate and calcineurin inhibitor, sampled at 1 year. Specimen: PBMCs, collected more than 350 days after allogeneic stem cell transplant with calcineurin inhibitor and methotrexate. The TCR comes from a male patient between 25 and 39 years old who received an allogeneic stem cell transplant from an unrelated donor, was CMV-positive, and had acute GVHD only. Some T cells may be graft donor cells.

The CDR3 is CASSLNTAGELFF. The CDR3 DNA reads as TGTGCCAGCAGCCTAAACACCGCCGGGGAGCTGTTTTTT. This rearrangement joins TRBV7-3 to TRBJ2-2; D remains unclear. Germline V lookup: CDR1 SGHTA, CDR2 FQGTGA. This CDR3 comprises 13 residues. V lost 5 bases, J lost 6 bases, and 10 bases lay in between.